This TCR beta chain is drawn from a study of regulatory T cells in long-lasting Graves disease. For TCR beta, libraries came from iRepertoire HTBI primers and Arm-PCR of CDR3 regions. TCRdb independently ran MiXCR on the multiplex PCR reads; one entry per CDR3 protein. The data hold about 430,000 distinct CDR3 sequences, with around 16% observed a single time. Noted time point: newly diagnosed GD, antithyroid drugs for less than 3 months. Preparation of the TCR library used RNA extracted from PBMCs. Overall study results and limits: The study found TRBV28, TRBJ1-2 and TRBJ2-5 favored in persistent disease.

The germline gives CDR1 MNHNS, CDR2 SASEGT. The V and J ends lost 3 bases and 8 bases, in that order; junction bases with no gene match: 10. The CDR3 runs to 16 residues. This clonotype was picked up many times. Its antigen is still unknown. These data were also filed under a second study, of T cells in Graves' hyperthyroidism and ophthalmopathy.

The J gene is TRBJ2-1, the V gene TRBV6-1; TRBD2 matches at 10 bases. Sample: peripheral blood mononuclear cells (PBMCs), taken at new diagnosis, from a patient treated with antithyroid drugs. The TCR comes from a woman aged 40 to 50 with Graves disease. The CDR3 region is CASSDFPSGSTYEQFF. The CDR3 region has the DNA TGTGCCAGCAGTGACTTCCCTAGCGGGAGTACGTATGAGCAGTTCTTC.